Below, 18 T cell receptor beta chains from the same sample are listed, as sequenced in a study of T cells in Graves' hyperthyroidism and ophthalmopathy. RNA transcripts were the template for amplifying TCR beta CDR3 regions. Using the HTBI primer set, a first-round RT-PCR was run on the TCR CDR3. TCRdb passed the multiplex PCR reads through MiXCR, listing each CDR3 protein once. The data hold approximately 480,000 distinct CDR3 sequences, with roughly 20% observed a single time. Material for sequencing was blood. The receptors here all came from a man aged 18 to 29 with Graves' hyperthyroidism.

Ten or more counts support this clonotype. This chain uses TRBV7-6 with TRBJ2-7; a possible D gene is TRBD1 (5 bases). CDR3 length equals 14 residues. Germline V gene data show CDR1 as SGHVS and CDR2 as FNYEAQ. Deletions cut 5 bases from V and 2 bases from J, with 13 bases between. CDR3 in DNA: TGTGCCAGCAGCCCGCGGACAAGCCCCTACGAGCAGTACTTC. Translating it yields CASSPRTSPYEQYF. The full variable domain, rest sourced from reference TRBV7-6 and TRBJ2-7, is GAGVSQSPRYKVTKRGQDVALRCDPISGHVSLYWYRQALGQGPEFLTYFNYEAQQDKSGLPNDRFSAERPEGSISTLTIQRTEQRDSAMYRCASSPRTSPYEQYFGPGTRLTVT.

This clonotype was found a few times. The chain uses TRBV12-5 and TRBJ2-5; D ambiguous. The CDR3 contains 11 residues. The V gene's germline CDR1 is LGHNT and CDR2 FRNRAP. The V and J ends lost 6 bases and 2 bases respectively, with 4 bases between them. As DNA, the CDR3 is TGTGCTAGTGGCCTACAAGAGACCCAGTACTTC. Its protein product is CASGLQETQYF.

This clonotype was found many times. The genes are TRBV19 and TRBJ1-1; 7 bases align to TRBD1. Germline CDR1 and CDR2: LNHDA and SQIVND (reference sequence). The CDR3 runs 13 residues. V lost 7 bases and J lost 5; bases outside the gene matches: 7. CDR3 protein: CASKEGAGTEAFF. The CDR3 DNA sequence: TGTGCCAGTAAGGAGGGGGCTGGGACTGAAGCTTTCTTT.

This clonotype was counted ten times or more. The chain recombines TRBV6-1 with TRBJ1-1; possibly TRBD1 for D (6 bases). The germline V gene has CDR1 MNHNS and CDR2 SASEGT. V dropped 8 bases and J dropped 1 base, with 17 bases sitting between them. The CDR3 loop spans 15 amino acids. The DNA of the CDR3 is TGTGCCAGCGGTATTGGGGGCAGCTCGAACACTGAAGCTTTCTTT. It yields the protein CASGIGGSSNTEAFF.

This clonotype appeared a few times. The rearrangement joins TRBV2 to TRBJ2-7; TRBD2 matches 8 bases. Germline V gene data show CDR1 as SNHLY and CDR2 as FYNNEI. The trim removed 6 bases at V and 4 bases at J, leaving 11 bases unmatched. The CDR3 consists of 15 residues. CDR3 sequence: CASRLTAGEIYEQYF. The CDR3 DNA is TGTGCCAGCAGGCTGACAGCGGGGGAGATTTACGAGCAGTACTTC. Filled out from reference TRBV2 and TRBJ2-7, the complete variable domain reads EPEVTQTPSHQVTQMGQEVILRCVPISNHLYFYWYRQILGQKVEFLVSFYNNEISEKSEIFDDQFSVERPDGSNFTLKIRSTKLEDSAMYFCASRLTAGEIYEQYFGPGTRLTVT.

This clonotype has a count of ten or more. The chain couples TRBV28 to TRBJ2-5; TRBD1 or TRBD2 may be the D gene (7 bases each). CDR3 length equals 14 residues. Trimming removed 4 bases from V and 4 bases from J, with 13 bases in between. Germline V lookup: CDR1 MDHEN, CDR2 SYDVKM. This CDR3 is CASSSQGGRETQYF. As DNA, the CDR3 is TGTGCCAGCAGTTCGCAGGGGGGGAGAGAGACCCAGTACTTC.

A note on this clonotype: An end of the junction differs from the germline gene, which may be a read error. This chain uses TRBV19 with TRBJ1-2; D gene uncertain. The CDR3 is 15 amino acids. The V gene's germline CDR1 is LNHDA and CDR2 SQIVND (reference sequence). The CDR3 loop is CACSISAGGDYGYTF. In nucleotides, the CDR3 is TGTGCCTGTAGTATATCGGCAGGAGGAGACTATGGCTACACCTTC.

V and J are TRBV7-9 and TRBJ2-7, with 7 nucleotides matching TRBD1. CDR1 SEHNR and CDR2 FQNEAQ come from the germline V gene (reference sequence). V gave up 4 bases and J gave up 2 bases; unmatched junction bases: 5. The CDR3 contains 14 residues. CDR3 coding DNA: TGTGCCAGCAGCTCTCAGGGGGATACCTACGAGCAGTACTTC. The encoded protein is CASSSQGDTYEQYF.

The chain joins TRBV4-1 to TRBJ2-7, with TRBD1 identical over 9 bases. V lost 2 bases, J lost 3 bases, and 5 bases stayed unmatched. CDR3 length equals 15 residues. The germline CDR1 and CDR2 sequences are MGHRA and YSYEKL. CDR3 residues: CASSQLGTGNYEQYF. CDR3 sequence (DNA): TGCGCCAGCAGCCAATTAGGGACAGGGAACTACGAGCAGTACTTC.

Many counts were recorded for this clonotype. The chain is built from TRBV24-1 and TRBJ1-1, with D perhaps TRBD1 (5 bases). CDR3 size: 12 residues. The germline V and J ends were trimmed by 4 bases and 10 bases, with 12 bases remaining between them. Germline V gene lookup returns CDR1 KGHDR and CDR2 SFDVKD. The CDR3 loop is CATSDRAGRAFF. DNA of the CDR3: TGTGCCACCAGTGACAGGGCCGGTCGAGCTTTCTTT.

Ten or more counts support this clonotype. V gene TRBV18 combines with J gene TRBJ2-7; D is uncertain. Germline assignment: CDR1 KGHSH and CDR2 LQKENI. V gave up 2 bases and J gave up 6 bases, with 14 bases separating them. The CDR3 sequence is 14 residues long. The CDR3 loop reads CASSPESGQVEQYF. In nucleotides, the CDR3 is TGTGCCAGCTCACCAGAAAGTGGCCAAGTCGAGCAGTACTTC.

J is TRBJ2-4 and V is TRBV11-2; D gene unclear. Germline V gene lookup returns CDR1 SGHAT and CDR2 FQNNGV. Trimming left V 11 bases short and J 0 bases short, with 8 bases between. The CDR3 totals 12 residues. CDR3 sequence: CAPPVAKNIQYF. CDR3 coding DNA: TGTGCCCCCCCGGTAGCCAAAAACATTCAGTACTTC.

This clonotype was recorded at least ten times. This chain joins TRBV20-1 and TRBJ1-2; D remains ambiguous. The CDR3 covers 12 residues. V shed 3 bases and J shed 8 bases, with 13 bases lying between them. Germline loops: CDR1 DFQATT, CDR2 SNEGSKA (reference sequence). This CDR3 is CSASMRVGGYTF. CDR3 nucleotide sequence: TGCAGTGCTAGTATGAGGGTGGGGGGCTACACCTTC.

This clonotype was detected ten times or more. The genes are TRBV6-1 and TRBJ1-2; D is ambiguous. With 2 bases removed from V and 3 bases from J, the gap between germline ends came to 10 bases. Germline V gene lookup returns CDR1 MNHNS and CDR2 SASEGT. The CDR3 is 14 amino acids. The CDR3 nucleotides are TGTGCCAGCAGTGAAAGTACCGCTTACTATGGCTACACCTTC. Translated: CASSESTAYYGYTF.

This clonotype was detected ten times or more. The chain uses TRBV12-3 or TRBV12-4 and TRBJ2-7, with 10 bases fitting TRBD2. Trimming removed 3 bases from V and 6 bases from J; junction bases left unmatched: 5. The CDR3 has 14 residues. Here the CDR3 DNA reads TGTGCCAGCAGTTTTGGGCTAGCGGGGGTCGAGCAGTACTTC. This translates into CASSFGLAGVEQYF.

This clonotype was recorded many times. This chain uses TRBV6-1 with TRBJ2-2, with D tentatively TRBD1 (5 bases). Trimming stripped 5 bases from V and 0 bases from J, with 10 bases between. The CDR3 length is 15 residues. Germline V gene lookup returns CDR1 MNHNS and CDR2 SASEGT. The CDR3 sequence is CASSRTLANTGELFF. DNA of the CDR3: TGTGCCAGCAGTCGGACACTGGCGAACACCGGGGAGCTGTTTTTT.

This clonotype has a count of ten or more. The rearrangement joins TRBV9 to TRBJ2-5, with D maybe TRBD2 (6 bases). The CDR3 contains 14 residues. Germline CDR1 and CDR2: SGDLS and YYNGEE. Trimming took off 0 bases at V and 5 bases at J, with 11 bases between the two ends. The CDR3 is CASSVAPGRETQYF. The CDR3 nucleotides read TGTGCCAGCAGCGTAGCCCCGGGGAGGGAGACCCAGTACTTC.

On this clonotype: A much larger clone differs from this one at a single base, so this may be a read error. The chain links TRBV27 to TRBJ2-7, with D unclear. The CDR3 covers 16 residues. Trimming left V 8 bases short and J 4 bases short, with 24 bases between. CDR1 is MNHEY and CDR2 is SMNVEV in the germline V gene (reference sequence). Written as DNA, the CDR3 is TGTGCCAGCGCCCCGAGGTCTTCTTCCTCACCTTACGAGCAGTACTTC. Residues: CASAPRSSSSPYEQYF.